Listed here is a single TCR beta chain. No antigen is known for it. A read error may produce the germline difference seen at one junction end. The data stem from a study of tumor-infiltrating lymphocytes in primary liver carcinoma. Broader study findings: Researchers found tumor-adjacent and tumor-blood pairs overlapped less than tumor region pairs.

Each 20-30 mg portion of unsorted bulk tissue served as the source for co-extraction of RNA and DNA. The patients had histopathologically diagnosed primary liver carcinoma, and their disease was treated by surgical resection. The CDR3 contains 16 residues. Per the germline V gene, CDR1 is SGHAT and CDR2 is FQNNGV. Synthesis of TCR beta cDNA was carried out from approximately 500 ng total RNA with a constant-region primer. Generation of the TCR beta libraries relied on three nested multiplex PCR rounds using slightly modified ARM-PCR. Forward primers for TRBV1-TRBV30 and a C-beta reverse primer served the first two PCR rounds, at 10 cycles each. TCRdb ran MiXCR on the multiplex PCR reads and lists one entry per CDR3 protein. The table shows about 30,000 distinct CDR3 sequences, with 71% occurring only once.

The receptor was isolated from a young woman with primary liver carcinoma and hepatitis B virus infection. The rearrangement joins TRBV11-2 to TRBJ2-2, with 7 bases fitting TRBD2. The sequencing input was liver tumor tissue from sampling region 3. Subset defined: tumor region T3, left-lateral pole. The CDR3 spells CVSSLESGLVTGELFF. In DNA form, the CDR3 reads TGTGTCAGCAGCTTGGAATCCGGACTAGTCACCGGGGAGCTGTTTTTT.